The rows below give T cell receptor beta chains drawn from one sample of a study of TIL therapy for anti-PD-1-resistant metastatic lung cancer. The protocol was immunoSEQ multiplex PCR, while the TCRdb copy is restricted to in-frame clones and leaves out a portion. The top ten hold 5% to 7% of the sample, which has roughly 6,000 clones, around two thirds seen once. Here the sequenced sample was tumor tissue, taken at baseline. All receptors come from a person aged 25-79 years with non-small cell lung cancer. Both conserved end residues are part of each CDR3. The order of the fields is J gene, clone size, V gene, D gene, CDR3 DNA, CDR3 protein. A D gene is named only where the DNA matches it firmly. Only part of the rows carry a size: once, few, many, or a class if the clone is expanded.

j_gene: TRBJ1-5; abundance: NA; v_gene: TRBV4-1; d_gene: NA; CDR3nt: TGCGCCAGCAGCCAAGGTCAGGGGCGAGTTGGCGTTCAGCCCCAGCATTTT; CDR3aa: CASSQGQGRVGVQPQHF
j_gene: TRBJ2-5; abundance: NA; v_gene: TRBV4-3; d_gene: NA; CDR3nt: TGCGCCAGCAGCCAGTCCAGGGAGTCGACCCAGTACTTC; CDR3aa: CASSQSRESTQYF
j_gene: TRBJ1-5; abundance: few; v_gene: TRBV2; d_gene: NA; CDR3nt: TGTGCCAGCAGTGTTGGGGGGCGGGAACAGCCCCAGCATTTT; CDR3aa: CASSVGGREQPQHF
j_gene: TRBJ2-7; abundance: NA; v_gene: TRBV7-3; d_gene: NA; CDR3nt: TGTGCCAGCAGCTTAAAAGGGCCAGATCAGTCAGTGCAGTACTTC; CDR3aa: CASSLKGPDQSVQYF
j_gene: TRBJ2-3; abundance: NA; v_gene: TRBV27; d_gene: TRBD2; CDR3nt: TGTGCCAGCAGGAGCGGGGGAGATACGCAGTATTTT; CDR3aa: CASRSGGDTQYF
j_gene: TRBJ2-1; abundance: medium-sized; v_gene: TRBV5-4; d_gene: NA; CDR3nt: TGTGCCAGCAGCCCCGAAGGGCGTTACAATGAGCAGTTCTTC; CDR3aa: CASSPEGRYNEQFF
j_gene: TRBJ1-6; abundance: NA; v_gene: TRBV10-3; d_gene: TRBD1; CDR3nt: TGTGCCATCAGTGAGACACAGGGACAGGGCGTCTATAATTCACCCCTCCACTTT; CDR3aa: CAISETQGQGVYNSPLHF
j_gene: TRBJ2-1; abundance: NA; v_gene: TRBV10-3; d_gene: NA; CDR3nt: TGTGCCACCCAACCAGGACAGTACCATGAGCAGTTCTTC; CDR3aa: CATQPGQYHEQFF
j_gene: TRBJ2-7; abundance: NA; v_gene: TRBV5-1; d_gene: TRBD2; CDR3nt: TGCGCCAGCACCCGGGGGGGACCGCCCTACGAGCAGTACTTC; CDR3aa: CASTRGGPPYEQYF
j_gene: TRBJ2-7; abundance: NA; v_gene: TRBV5-6; d_gene: NA; CDR3nt: TGTGCCAGCAGCCCCCTTGGGGGACAAGACTACGAGCAGTACTTC; CDR3aa: CASSPLGGQDYEQYF
j_gene: TRBJ1-1; abundance: NA; v_gene: TRBV6-5; d_gene: TRBD1; CDR3nt: TGTGCCAGCAGGGGGACAGGGGGCGGGAACACTGAAGCTTTCTTT; CDR3aa: CASRGTGGGNTEAFF
j_gene: TRBJ2-1; abundance: NA; v_gene: TRBV2; d_gene: NA; CDR3nt: TGTGCCAGCAGTGAACCAGAGTACAATGAGCAGTTCTTC; CDR3aa: CASSEPEYNEQFF
j_gene: TRBJ2-7; abundance: few; v_gene: TRBV7-2; d_gene: NA; CDR3nt: TGTGCCAGCAGCTATGACTCGCCGGGGGAGCAGTACTTC; CDR3aa: CASSYDSPGEQYF
j_gene: TRBJ2-4; abundance: few; v_gene: TRBV27; d_gene: NA; CDR3nt: TGTGCCAGCAGCATTGATGCCAAAAACATTCAGTACTTC; CDR3aa: CASSIDAKNIQYF
j_gene: TRBJ2-7; abundance: NA; v_gene: TRBV6-6; d_gene: TRBD2; CDR3nt: TGTGCCAGCAGGATAGCGGGGGACACCTACGAGCAGTACTTC; CDR3aa: CASRIAGDTYEQYF
j_gene: TRBJ2-5; abundance: NA; v_gene: TRBV3-1/TRBV3-2; d_gene: NA; CDR3nt: TGTGCCAGCAGCCCAGGCGGGGAAGAGACCCAGTACTTC; CDR3aa: CASSPGGEETQYF
j_gene: TRBJ2-1; abundance: NA; v_gene: TRBV4-3; d_gene: TRBD1; CDR3nt: TGCGCCAGCAGCCGCTCGGGACAGGCTTACAATGAGCAGTTCTTC; CDR3aa: CASSRSGQAYNEQFF
j_gene: TRBJ1-5; abundance: NA; v_gene: TRBV19; d_gene: NA; CDR3nt: TGTGCCAGTACCCGGGGGTGGGGGAGCAATCAGCCCCAGCATTTT; CDR3aa: CASTRGWGSNQPQHF
j_gene: TRBJ1-2; abundance: NA; v_gene: TRBV5-1; d_gene: TRBD1; CDR3nt: TGCGCCAGCAGCGAACCCGGACAGGGAACTAACTATGGCTACACCTTC; CDR3aa: CASSEPGQGTNYGYTF
j_gene: TRBJ2-5; abundance: NA; v_gene: TRBV7-7; d_gene: TRBD2; CDR3nt: TGTGCCAGCAGCTTAGGGTCGGGACACCCGGGGGGGGAGACCCAGTACTTC; CDR3aa: CASSLGSGHPGGETQYF
j_gene: TRBJ2-1; abundance: NA; v_gene: TRBV7-2; d_gene: TRBD2; CDR3nt: TGTGCCAGCAGCTTGGCCAGCGGGGGGGGGAATGAGCAGTTCTTC; CDR3aa: CASSLASGGGNEQFF
j_gene: TRBJ2-5; abundance: few; v_gene: TRBV19; d_gene: NA; CDR3nt: TGTGCCAGTAGTACCGCGGGGTCCGGAGAGACCCAGTACTTC; CDR3aa: CASSTAGSGETQYF
j_gene: TRBJ1-5; abundance: NA; v_gene: TRBV6-2/TRBV6-3; d_gene: NA; CDR3nt: TGTGCCAGCAGTCGATACAGTGGCAATCAGCCCCAGCATTTT; CDR3aa: CASSRYSGNQPQHF
j_gene: TRBJ1-3; abundance: NA; v_gene: TRBV5-1; d_gene: NA; CDR3nt: TGCGCCAGCAGCCCGGGGAGCTCTGGAAACACCATATATTTT; CDR3aa: CASSPGSSGNTIYF
j_gene: TRBJ1-1; abundance: NA; v_gene: TRBV28; d_gene: NA; CDR3nt: TGTGCCAGCAGTGAGTCCTGGGGTAACACTGAAGCTTTCTTT; CDR3aa: CASSESWGNTEAFF